This TCR beta chain was sequenced in a study of cytomegalovirus exposure and HLA in healthy donors. Study overall: It was reported in a later analysis that the 95 to 150 validation repertoires used the same platform as the approximately 620 first-cohort repertoires.

Clones were read by immunoSEQ multiplex PCR, and TCRdb kept only the in-frame ones, dropping some. Here the sample spans over 100,000 clones, 85% to 90% being singletons. On this clone itself: Its target is unknown.

V dropped 3 bases and J dropped 7; count of bases not matched to a gene: 6. The germline V gene has CDR1 LNHDA and CDR2 SQIVND (reference sequence). The CDR3 extends over 15 amino acids. Separate from the approximately 600-subject first cohort was the approximately 110-subject validation cohort, to which the donors belonged. Study-wide findings and caveats: As confirmed in vitro, a few CMV-associated chains were specific for CMV antigens.

This rearrangement joins TRBV19 to TRBJ1-6, with TRBD1 matching 7 bases. The receptor was isolated from a woman aged 18-35 years in good health and CMV-seronegative. Sequenced material: PBMCs. The CDR3 sequence: CASSMGGQSNSPLHF. The CDR3 DNA reads TGTGCCAGTAGTATGGGGGGACAGAGCAATTCACCCCTCCACTTT.